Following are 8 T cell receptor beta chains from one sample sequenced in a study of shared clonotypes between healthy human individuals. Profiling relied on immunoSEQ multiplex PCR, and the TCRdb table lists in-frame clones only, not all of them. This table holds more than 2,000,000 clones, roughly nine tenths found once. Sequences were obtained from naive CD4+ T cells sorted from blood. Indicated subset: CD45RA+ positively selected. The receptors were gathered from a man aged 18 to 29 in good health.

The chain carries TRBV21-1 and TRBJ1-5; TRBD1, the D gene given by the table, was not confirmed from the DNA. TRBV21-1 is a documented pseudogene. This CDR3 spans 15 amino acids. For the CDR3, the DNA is TGTGCCAGCAGCAAAGGCGACATCCAAAGGTGGCCCCAGCATTTT. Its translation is CASSKGDIQRWPQHF.

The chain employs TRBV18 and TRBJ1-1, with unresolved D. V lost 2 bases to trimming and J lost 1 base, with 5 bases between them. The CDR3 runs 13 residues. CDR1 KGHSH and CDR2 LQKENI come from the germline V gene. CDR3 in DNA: TGTGCCAGCTCACCAACAACGAACACTGAAGCTTTCTTT. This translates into CASSPTTNTEAFF.

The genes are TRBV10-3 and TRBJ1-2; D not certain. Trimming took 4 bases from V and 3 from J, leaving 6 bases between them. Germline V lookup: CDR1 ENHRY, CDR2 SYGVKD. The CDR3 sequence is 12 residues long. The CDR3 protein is CAISVQDYGYTF. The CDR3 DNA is TGTGCCATCAGTGTTCAGGACTATGGCTACACCTTC.

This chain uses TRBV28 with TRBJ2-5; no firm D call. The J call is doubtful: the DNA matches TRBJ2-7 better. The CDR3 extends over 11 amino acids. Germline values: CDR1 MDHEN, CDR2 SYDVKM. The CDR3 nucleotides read TGTGCCAGCAGTTTCGGATACGAGCAGTACTTC. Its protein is CASSFGYEQYF.

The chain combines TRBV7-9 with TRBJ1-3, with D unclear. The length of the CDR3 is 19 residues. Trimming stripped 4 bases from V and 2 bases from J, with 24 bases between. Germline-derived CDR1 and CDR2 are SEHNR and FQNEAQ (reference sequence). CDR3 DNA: TGTGCCAGCAGCTCTCACTTCCTAGGACCCTCAGGAGCTGGAAACACCATATATTTT. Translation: CASSSHFLGPSGAGNTIYF.

The CDR3 region is CASSRQGAIISGEKLFF. The CDR3 region has the DNA TGTGCCAGCAGTCGACAGGGGGCGATCATTTCTGGTGAAAAACTGTTTTTT. The chain carries TRBV2 and TRBJ1-4; 10 positions agree with TRBD1. J was trimmed by 7 bases and V by 5 bases; bases with no gene match: 13. Germline CDR1 reads SNHLY; CDR2 reads FYNNEI. The CDR3 runs 17 residues.

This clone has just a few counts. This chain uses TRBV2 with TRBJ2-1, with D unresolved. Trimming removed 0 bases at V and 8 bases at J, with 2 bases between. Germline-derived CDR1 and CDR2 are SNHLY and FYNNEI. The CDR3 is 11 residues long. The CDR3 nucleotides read TGTGCCAGCAGTGAAGCCCATGAGCAGTTCTTC. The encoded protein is CASSEAHEQFF.

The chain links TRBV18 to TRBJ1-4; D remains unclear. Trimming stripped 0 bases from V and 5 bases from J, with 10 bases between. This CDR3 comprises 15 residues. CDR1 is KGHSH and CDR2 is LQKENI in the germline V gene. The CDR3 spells CASSPPGRKNEKLFF. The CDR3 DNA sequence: TGTGCCAGCTCACCACCGGGCCGAAAAAATGAAAAACTGTTTTTT.